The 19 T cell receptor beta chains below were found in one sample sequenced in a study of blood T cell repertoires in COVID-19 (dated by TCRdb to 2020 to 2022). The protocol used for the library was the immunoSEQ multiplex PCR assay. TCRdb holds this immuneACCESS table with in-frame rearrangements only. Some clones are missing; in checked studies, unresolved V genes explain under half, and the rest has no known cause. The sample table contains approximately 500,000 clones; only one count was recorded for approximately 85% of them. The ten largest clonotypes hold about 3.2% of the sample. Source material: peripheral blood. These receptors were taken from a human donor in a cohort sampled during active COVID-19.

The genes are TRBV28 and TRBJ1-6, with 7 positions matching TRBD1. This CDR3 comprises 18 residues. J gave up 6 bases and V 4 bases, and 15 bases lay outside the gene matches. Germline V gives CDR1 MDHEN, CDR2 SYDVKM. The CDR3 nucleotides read TGTGCCAGCAGTTGGCTCACCGTAGTGGGACAGTCTAATTCACCCCTCCACTTT. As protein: CASSWLTVVGQSNSPLHF.

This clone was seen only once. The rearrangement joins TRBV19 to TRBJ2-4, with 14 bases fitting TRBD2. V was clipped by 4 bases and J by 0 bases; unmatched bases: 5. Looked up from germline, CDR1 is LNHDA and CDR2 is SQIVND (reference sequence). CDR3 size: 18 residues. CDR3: CASSKGLAGDVAKNIQYF. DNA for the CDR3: TGTGCCAGTAGTAAGGGACTAGCGGGAGACGTAGCCAAAAACATTCAGTACTTC.

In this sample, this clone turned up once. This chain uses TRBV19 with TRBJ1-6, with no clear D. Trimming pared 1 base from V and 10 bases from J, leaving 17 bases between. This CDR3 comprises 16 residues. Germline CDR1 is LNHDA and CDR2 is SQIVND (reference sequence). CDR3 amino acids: CASSIGGGSGWSPLHF. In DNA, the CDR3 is TGTGCCAGTAGTATAGGAGGCGGTTCGGGATGGTCACCCCTCCACTTT. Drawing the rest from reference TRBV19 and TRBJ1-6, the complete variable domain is DGGITQSPKYLFRKEGQNVTLSCEQNLNHDAMYWYRQDPGQGLRLIYYSQIVNDFQKGDIAEGYSVSREKKESFPLTVTSAQKNPTAFYLCASSIGGGSGWSPLHFGNGTRLTVT.

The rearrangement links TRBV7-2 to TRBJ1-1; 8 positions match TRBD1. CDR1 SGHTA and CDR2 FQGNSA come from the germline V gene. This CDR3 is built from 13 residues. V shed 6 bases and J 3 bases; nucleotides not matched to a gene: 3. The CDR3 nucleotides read TGTGCCAGCAGTACGACAGGGGACACTGAAGCTTTCTTT. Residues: CASSTTGDTEAFF. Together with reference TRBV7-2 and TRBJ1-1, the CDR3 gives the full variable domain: GAGVSQSPSNKVTEKGKDVELRCDPISGHTALYWYRQSLGQGLEFLIYFQGNSAPDKSGLPSDRFSAERTGGSVSTLTIQRTQQEDSAVYLCASSTTGDTEAFFGQGTRLTVV.

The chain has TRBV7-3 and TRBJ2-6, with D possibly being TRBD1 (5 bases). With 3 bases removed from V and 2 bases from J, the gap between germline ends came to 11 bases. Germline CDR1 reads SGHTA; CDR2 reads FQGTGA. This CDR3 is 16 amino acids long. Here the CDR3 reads CASSLDGATGANVLTF. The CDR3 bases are TGTGCCAGCAGCTTGGATGGGGCTACTGGGGCCAACGTCCTGACTTTC.

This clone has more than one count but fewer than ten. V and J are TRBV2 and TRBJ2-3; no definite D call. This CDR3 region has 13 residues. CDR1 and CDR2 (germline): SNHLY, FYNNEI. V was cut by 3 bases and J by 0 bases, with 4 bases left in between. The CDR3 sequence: CASSDISTDTQYF. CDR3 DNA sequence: TGTGCCAGCAGTGACATTAGCACAGATACGCAGTATTTT.

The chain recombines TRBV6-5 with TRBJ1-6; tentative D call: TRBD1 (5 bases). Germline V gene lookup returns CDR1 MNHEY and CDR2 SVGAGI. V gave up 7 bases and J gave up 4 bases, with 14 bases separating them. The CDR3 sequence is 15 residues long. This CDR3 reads CASKSEGEYNSPLHF. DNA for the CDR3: TGTGCCAGCAAGAGTGAAGGGGAATATAATTCACCCCTCCACTTT.

The CDR3 nucleotides are TGTGCCAGCACCAGGGACAGCTCCTATAATTCACCCCTCCACTTT. Its protein is CASTRDSSYNSPLHF. This rearrangement joins TRBV6-5 to TRBJ1-6; 7 bases align to TRBD1. J was trimmed by 0 bases and V by 7 bases; bases with no gene match: 3. CDR3 length: 15 residues. CDR1 MNHEY and CDR2 SVGAGI come from the germline V gene.

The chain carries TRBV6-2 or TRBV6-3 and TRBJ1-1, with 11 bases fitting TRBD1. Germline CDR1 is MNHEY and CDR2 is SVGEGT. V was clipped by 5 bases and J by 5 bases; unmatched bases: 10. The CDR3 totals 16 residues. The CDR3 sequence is CASSLPGQGARTEAFF. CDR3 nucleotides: TGTGCCAGCAGTCTACCTGGACAGGGGGCGCGGACTGAAGCTTTCTTT.

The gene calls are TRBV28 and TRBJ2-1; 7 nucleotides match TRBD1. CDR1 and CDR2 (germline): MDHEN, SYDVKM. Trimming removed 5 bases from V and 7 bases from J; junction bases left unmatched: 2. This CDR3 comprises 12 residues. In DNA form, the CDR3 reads TGTGCCAGCAGTCCACAGGGGAATGAGCAGTTCTTC. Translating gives CASSPQGNEQFF.

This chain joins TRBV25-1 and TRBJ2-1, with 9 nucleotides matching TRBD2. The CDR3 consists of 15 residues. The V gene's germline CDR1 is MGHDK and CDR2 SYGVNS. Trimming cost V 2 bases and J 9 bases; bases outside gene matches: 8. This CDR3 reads CASSEGGSGRGEQFF. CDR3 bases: TGTGCCAGCAGTGAAGGGGGTAGCGGGAGAGGTGAGCAGTTCTTC.

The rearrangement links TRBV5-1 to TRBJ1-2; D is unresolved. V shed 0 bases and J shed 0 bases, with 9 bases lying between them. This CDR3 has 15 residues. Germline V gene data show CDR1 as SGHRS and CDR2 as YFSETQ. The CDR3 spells CASSLDPGTNYGYTF. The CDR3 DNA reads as TGCGCCAGCAGCTTGGATCCGGGGACTAACTATGGCTACACCTTC.

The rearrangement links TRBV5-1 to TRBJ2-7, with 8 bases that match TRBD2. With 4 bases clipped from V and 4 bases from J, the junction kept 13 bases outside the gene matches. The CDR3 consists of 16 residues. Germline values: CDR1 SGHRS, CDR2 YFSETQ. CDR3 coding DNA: TGCGCCAGCAGCCCACGATCGGCGGGAGGCGGGTACGAGCAGTACTTC. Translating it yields CASSPRSAGGGYEQYF.

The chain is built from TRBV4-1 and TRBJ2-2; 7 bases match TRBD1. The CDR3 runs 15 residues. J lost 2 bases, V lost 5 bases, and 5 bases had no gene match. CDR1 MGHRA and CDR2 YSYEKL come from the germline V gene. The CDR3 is CASSKTGTNTGELFF. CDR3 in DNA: TGCGCCAGCAGCAAGACAGGGACCAACACCGGGGAGCTGTTTTTT.

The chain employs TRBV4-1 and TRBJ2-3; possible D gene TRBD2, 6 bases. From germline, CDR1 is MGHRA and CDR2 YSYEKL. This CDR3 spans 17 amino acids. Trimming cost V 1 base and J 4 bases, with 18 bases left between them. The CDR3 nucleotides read TGCGCCAGCAGCCAAGTGCGAGGCGGGTCGGGAGCAGATACGCAGTATTTT. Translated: CASSQVRGGSGADTQYF.

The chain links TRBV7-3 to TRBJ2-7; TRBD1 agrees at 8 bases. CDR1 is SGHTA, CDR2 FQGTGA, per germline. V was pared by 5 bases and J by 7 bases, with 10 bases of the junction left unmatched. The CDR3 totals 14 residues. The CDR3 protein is CASSDKAGGGEQYF. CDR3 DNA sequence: TGTGCCAGCAGCGACAAGGCAGGGGGCGGGGAGCAGTACTTC.

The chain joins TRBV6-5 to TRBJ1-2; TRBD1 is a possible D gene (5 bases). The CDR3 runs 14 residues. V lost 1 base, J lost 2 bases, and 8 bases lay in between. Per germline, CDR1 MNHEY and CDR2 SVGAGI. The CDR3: CASSYLEGNYGYTF. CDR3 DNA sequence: TGTGCCAGCAGTTACTTGGAGGGGAACTATGGCTACACCTTC.

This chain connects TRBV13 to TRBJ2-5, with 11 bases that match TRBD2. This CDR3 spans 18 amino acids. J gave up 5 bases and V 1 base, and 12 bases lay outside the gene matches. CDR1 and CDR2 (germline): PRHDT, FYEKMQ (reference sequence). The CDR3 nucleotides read TGTGCCAGCAGCTTAGCCCCGGGACTAGCGGTTCGGGGGGAGACCCAGTACTTC. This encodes CASSLAPGLAVRGETQYF.

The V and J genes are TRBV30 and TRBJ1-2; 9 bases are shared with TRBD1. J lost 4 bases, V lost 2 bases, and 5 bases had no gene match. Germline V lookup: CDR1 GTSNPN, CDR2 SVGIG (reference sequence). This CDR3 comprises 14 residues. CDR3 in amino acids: CAWSQNRGPYGYTF. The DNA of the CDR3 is TGTGCCTGGAGTCAAAACAGGGGGCCCTATGGCTACACCTTC.